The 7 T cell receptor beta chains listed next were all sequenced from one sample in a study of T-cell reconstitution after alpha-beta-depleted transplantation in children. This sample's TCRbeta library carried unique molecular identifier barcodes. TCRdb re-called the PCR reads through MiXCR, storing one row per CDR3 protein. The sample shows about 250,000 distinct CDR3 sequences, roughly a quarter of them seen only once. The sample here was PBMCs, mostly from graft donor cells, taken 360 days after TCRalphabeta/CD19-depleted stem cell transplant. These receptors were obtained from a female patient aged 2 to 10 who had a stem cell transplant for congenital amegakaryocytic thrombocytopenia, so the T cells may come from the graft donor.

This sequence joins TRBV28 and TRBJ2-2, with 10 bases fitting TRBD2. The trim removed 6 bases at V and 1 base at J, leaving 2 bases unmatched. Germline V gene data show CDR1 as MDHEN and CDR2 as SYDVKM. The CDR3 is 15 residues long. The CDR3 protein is CASRSGGENTGELFF. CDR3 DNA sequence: TGTGCCAGCAGAAGCGGGGGGGAGAACACCGGGGAGCTGTTTTTT. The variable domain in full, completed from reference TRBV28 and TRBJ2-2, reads DVKVTQSSRYLVKRTGEKVFLECVQDMDHENMFWYRQDPGLGLRLIYFSYDVKMKEKGDIPEGYSVSREKKERFSLILESASTNQTSMYLCASRSGGENTGELFFGEGSRLTVL.

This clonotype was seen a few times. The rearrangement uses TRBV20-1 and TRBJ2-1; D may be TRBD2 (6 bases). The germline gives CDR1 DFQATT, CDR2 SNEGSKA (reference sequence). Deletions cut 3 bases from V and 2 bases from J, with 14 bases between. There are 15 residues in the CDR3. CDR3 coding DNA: TGCAGTGCTAGGGGAGGCAGTGGGGCCTACAATGAGCAGTTCTTC. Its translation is CSARGGSGAYNEQFF.

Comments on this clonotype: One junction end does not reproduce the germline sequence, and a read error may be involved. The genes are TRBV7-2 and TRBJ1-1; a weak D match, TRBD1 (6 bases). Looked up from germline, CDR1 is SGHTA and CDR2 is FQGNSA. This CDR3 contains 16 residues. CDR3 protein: CASNLAPPGGGTEAFF. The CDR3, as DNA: TGTGCCAGCAACTTAGCCCCACCTGGAGGGGGCACTGAAGCTTTCTTT.

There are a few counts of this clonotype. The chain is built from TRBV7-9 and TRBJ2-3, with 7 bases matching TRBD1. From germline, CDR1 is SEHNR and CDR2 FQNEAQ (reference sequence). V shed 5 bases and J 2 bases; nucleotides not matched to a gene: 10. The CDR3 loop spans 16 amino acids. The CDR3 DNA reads TGTGCCAGCAGCAACCCCGGGACAGCTTTCACAGATACGCAGTATTTT. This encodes CASSNPGTAFTDTQYF.

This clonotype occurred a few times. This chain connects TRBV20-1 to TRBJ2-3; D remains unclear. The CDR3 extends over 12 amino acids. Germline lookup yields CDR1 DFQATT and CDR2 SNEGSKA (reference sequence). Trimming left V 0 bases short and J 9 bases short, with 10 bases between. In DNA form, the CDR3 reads TGCAGTGCTAGAGATACGGCGGCAACGCAGTATTTT. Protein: CSARDTAATQYF.

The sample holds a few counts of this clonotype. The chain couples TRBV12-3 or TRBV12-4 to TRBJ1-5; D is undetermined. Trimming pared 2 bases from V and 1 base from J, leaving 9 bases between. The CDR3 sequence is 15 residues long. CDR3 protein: CASSLLAGSNQPQHF. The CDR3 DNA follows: TGTGCCAGCAGTTTACTGGCGGGGAGCAATCAGCCCCAGCATTTT.

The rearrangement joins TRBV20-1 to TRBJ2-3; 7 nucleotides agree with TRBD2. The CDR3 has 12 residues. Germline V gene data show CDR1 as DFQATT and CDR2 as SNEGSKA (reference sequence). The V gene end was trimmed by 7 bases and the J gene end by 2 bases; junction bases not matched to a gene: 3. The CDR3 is CSGSGATDTQYF. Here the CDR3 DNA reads TGCAGTGGAAGCGGGGCCACAGATACGCAGTATTTT.